A selection of T cell receptor beta chains follows, all from one sample in a study of technical replicates of blood from a handful of donors. Profiled with immunoSEQ multiplex PCR; TCRdb holds only in-frame clones, not every one. This table holds some 14,000 clones, about 85% found once. The sequenced material came from PBMCs. These receptors all stem from a human donor in good health. The CDR3 runs from the conserved cysteine through the conserved F or W. A D gene is named only where the DNA matches it firmly. A clone size is listed for some rows: how often the clone was seen (once, few, many), or a class if it is expanded.

j_call	d_call	cdr3_length	v_call	clone_size	cdr3_aa	cdr3_nt
TRBJ1-1	TRBD1	17	TRBV7-9	-	CASSLPGQGVVFTEAFF	TGTGCCAGCAGTCTACCGGGACAGGGGGTGGTGTTCACTGAAGCTTTCTTT
TRBJ1-2	-	13	TRBV18	-	CASSPRGDYGYTF	TGTGCCAGCTCACCACGGGGGGACTATGGCTACACCTTC
TRBJ2-7	TRBD2	16	TRBV11-2	-	CASSQPSGRGSYEQYF	TGTGCCAGCAGCCAACCTAGCGGGAGAGGTTCCTACGAGCAGTACTTC
TRBJ2-2	TRBD2	17	TRBV14	few	CASSQEKSSGRIGELFF	TGTGCCAGCAGCCAAGAAAAATCTAGCGGGAGAATCGGGGAGCTGTTTTTT
TRBJ1-5	-	14	TRBV27	-	CASSLTQGFQPQHF	TGTGCCAGCAGTTTAACGCAGGGCTTCCAGCCCCAGCATTTT
TRBJ2-7	-	19	TRBV5-1	-	CASSHPTPWQVFWVYEQYF	TGCGCCAGCAGCCATCCCACTCCATGGCAGGTGTTCTGGGTCTACGAGCAGTACTTC
TRBJ2-1	-	15	TRBV19	-	CASSMSGASYNEQFF	TGTGCCAGTAGTATGAGCGGAGCCTCCTACAATGAGCAGTTCTTC
TRBJ1-2	-	15	TRBV28	-	CASSLSGQFGYGYTF	TGTGCCAGCAGTTTATCCGGACAGTTCGGCTATGGCTACACCTTC
TRBJ2-7	-	16	TRBV19	-	CASSIADSVRHYEQYF	TGTGCCAGTAGTATAGCGGACAGCGTTCGGCACTACGAGCAGTACTTC
TRBJ2-3	TRBD2	14	TRBV30	-	CAWSDRLAADTQYF	TGTGCCTGGAGTGACCGGCTAGCGGCAGATACGCAGTATTTT
TRBJ1-5	-	13	TRBV15	-	CATSPVSSQPQHF	TGTGCCACCAGCCCCGTCTCGAGCCAGCCCCAGCATTTT
TRBJ2-7	TRBD1	12	TRBV29-1	-	CSAAGTGVEQYF	TGCAGCGCCGCCGGGACAGGGGTCGAGCAGTACTTC
TRBJ2-7	TRBD2	19	TRBV27	-	CASSSTIPTSGTFKYEQYF	TGTGCCAGCAGTTCAACCATCCCGACTAGCGGGACTTTCAAATACGAGCAGTACTTC
TRBJ1-1	-	13	TRBV10-1	-	CASRGQPNTEAFF	TGCGCCAGCAGGGGACAACCGAACACTGAAGCTTTCTTT
TRBJ1-5	-	14	TRBV19	few	CASSAQGGLKPQHF	TGTGCCAGTAGTGCCCAAGGGGGTTTGAAGCCCCAGCATTTT
TRBJ2-1	TRBD2	14	TRBV11-1	-	CASSPTSAYNEQFF	TGTGCCAGCAGCCCGACTAGCGCCTACAATGAGCAGTTCTTC
TRBJ2-1	-	15	TRBV6-4	-	CASSDSYGSSQKQFF	TGTGCCAGCAGTGACTCTTACGGGAGCAGTCAGAAGCAGTTCTTC
TRBJ2-7	-	17	TRBV28	-	CASSSPMDTYPPYEQYF	TGTGCCAGCAGTTCTCCGATGGACACTTACCCTCCCTACGAGCAGTACTTC
TRBJ1-5	-	15	TRBV28	-	CASTRNAGPNQPQHF	TGTGCCAGCACCCGAAACGCAGGGCCGAATCAGCCCCAGCATTTT
TRBJ2-1	TRBD2	16	TRBV7-2	-	CASSSTKGLGGNEQFF	TGTGCCAGCAGTTCAACAAAGGGACTAGGGGGCAATGAGCAGTTCTTC
TRBJ1-5	-	14	TRBV27	-	CASRLQGEGQPQHF	TGTGCCAGCAGGCTACAGGGTGAGGGTCAGCCCCAGCATTTT
TRBJ2-1	TRBD2	15	TRBV6-1	-	CASSEGLAGVREQFF	TGTGCCAGCAGTGAAGGACTAGCGGGGGTCCGTGAGCAGTTCTTC
TRBJ1-5	-	14	TRBV28	-	CASTPREGFQPQHF	TGTGCCAGCACCCCTCGGGAGGGGTTTCAGCCCCAGCATTTT